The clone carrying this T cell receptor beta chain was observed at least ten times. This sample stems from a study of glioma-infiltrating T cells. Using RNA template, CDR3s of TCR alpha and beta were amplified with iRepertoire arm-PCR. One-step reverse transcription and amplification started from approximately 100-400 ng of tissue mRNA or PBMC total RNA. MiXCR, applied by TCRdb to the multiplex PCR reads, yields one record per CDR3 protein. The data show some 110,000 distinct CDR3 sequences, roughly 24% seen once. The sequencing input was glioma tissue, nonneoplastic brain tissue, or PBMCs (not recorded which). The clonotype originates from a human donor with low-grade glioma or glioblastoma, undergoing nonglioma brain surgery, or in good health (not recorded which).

Here the CDR3 reads CASSKGGAPRAEAFF. CDR3 DNA: TGTGCCAGTAGTAAGGGGGGGGCTCCTAGAGCTGAAGCTTTCTTT. This rearrangement joins TRBV19 to TRBJ1-1, with TRBD1 as a possible D gene (6 bases). The CDR3 is 15 residues long. Trimming cost V 4 bases and J 6 bases, with 18 bases left between them. CDR1 is LNHDA and CDR2 is SQIVND in the germline V gene (reference sequence).